Shown below are 18 T cell receptor beta chains from a single sample sequenced in a study of OX40 agonist ivuxolimab in advanced cancers. Libraries were prepared by immunoSEQ multiplex PCR; TCRdb keeps only in-frame clonotypes and omits some of them. The sample comprises over 40,000 clones, about 91% of which are singletons, and around a quarter rests with the top ten. The sequenced sample was CD4+ or CD8+ T cells sorted from blood, obtained in a trial of the OX40 agonist ivuxolimab. The source is an adult with an advanced solid tumor such as melanoma, head and neck, liver or kidney cancer.

This clone was picked up one time. J is TRBJ1-2 and V is TRBV30; no reliable D call. V was pared by 8 bases and J by 4 bases, with 17 bases between. CDR1 and CDR2 (germline): GTSNPN, SVGIG (reference sequence). There are 13 residues in the CDR3. The CDR3, as DNA: TGTGCCCATAGGATAAGGGAGCCCTATGGCTACACCTTC. Translated: CAHRIREPYGYTF.

This rearrangement joins TRBV4-2 to TRBJ1-1; D may be TRBD1 (5 bases). CDR1 is LGHNA, CDR2 YNFKEQ, per germline. CDR3 length equals 18 residues. Trimming shortened V by 1 base and J by 0 bases, and 18 bases separated the two germline ends. In DNA form, the CDR3 reads TGTGCCAGCAGCCAAGTGGGACCCCGAAAACCCATGAACACTGAAGCTTTCTTT. This gives the protein CASSQVGPRKPMNTEAFF.

The chain combines TRBV9 with TRBJ2-1; TRBD2 matches at 13 bases. The CDR3 totals 16 residues. Trimming cost V 0 bases and J 4 bases; bases outside gene matches: 1. The germline CDR1 and CDR2 sequences are SGDLS and YYNGEE. This chain's CDR3 is CASSVEGLAGYNEQFF. The CDR3 region has the DNA TGTGCCAGCAGCGTAGAGGGACTAGCGGGATACAATGAGCAGTTCTTC.

The CDR3 region is CASSPPRAGETQYF. CDR3 bases: TGTGCCAGCAGCCCCCCTCGGGCGGGGGAGACCCAGTACTTC. V and J are TRBV7-6 and TRBJ2-5, with D possibly being TRBD2 (6 bases). Germline assignment: CDR1 SGHVS and CDR2 FNYEAQ. Trimming stripped 5 bases from V and 5 bases from J, with 15 bases between. This CDR3 is built from 14 residues.

This sequence joins TRBV7-8 and TRBJ2-3; D is undetermined. This CDR3 has 16 amino acids. V was clipped by 2 bases and J by 0 bases, with 12 bases between them. Per the germline V gene, CDR1 is SGHVS and CDR2 is FQNEAQ. CDR3 sequence (DNA): TGTGCCAGCAGCTTACCAGAGTGGTTGAGCACAGATACGCAGTATTTT. The encoded protein is CASSLPEWLSTDTQYF.

The V call is TRBV27, the J call TRBJ2-7, with D perhaps matching TRBD1 (6 bases). Trimming removed 1 base from V and 2 bases from J, with 9 bases in between. CDR1 is MNHEY, CDR2 SMNVEV, per germline (reference sequence). The CDR3 extends over 14 amino acids. The CDR3 sequence: CASSLWGQTYEQYF. The CDR3 region has the DNA TGTGCCAGCAGTTTATGGGGGCAGACCTACGAGCAGTACTTC.

The V gene is TRBV27, the J gene TRBJ2-3; 10 bases map to TRBD2. Germline V gives CDR1 MNHEY, CDR2 SMNVEV (reference sequence). V dropped 0 bases and J dropped 0; count of bases not matched to a gene: 12. The CDR3 consists of 20 residues. This chain's CDR3 is CASSLSGPGLAISSTDTQYF. The CDR3 coding sequence is TGTGCCAGCAGTTTATCGGGACCGGGACTAGCGATAAGTAGCACAGATACGCAGTATTTT.

V usage is TRBV4-1 and J usage is TRBJ1-2, with D maybe TRBD1 (5 bases). CDR3 length: 14 residues. Trimming took 1 base from V and 4 from J, leaving 10 bases between them. From germline, CDR1 is MGHRA and CDR2 YSYEKL. In DNA form, the CDR3 reads TGCGCCAGCAGCCAAGTCGGGCAGGGCTATGGCTACACCTTC. Residues: CASSQVGQGYGYTF.

The chain has TRBV6-4 and TRBJ2-3, with D tentatively TRBD2 (5 bases). The germline CDR1 and CDR2 sequences are MRHNA and SNTAGT. The CDR3 totals 14 residues. Trimming removed 3 bases from V and 2 bases from J, with 9 bases in between. The CDR3 coding sequence is TGTGCCAGCAGTGAAGACGGACTCACAGATACGCAGTATTTT. This codes for CASSEDGLTDTQYF.

V is TRBV9 and J is TRBJ2-5; tentatively, D is TRBD1 (6 bases). Trimming shortened V by 0 bases and J by 5 bases, and 14 bases separated the two germline ends. Germline loops: CDR1 SGDLS, CDR2 YYNGEE. CDR3 size: 15 residues. The CDR3 coding sequence is TGTGCCAGCAGCGTAGATTCTAGTCAGGGGGAGACCCAGTACTTC. It codes for CASSVDSSQGETQYF.

This chain connects TRBV4-1 to TRBJ2-7; D might be TRBD2 (5 bases). The CDR3 is 14 residues long. V lost 0 bases to trimming and J lost 2 bases, with 8 bases between them. The germline V gene has CDR1 MGHRA and CDR2 YSYEKL. This chain's CDR3 is CASSQESGPYEQYF. In DNA, the CDR3 is TGCGCCAGCAGCCAAGAGAGCGGACCCTACGAGCAGTACTTC.

The chain is built from TRBV27 and TRBJ1-4; TRBD1 might be the D (5 bases). Deletions cut 3 bases from V and 5 bases from J, with 10 bases between. The CDR3 has 14 residues. Looked up from germline, CDR1 is MNHEY and CDR2 is SMNVEV (reference sequence). The CDR3 here is CASSFDSQNEKLFF. CDR3 sequence (DNA): TGTGCCAGCAGTTTTGACAGTCAAAATGAAAAACTGTTTTTT.

The chain uses TRBV12-5 and TRBJ2-1; 10 bases line up with TRBD2. The germline V gene encodes CDR1 LGHNT and CDR2 FRNRAP. Trimming at V came to 2 bases and at J to 1 base, leaving 11 bases not matched to a gene. CDR3 length: 19 residues. CDR3 residues: CASGLKVSSGRSSYNEQFF. Written as DNA, the CDR3 is TGTGCTAGTGGTTTGAAGGTGTCTAGCGGGAGATCTTCCTACAATGAGCAGTTCTTC.

This clone was observed a single time. The J gene is TRBJ2-7, the V gene TRBV14; no clear D gene. This CDR3 has 13 residues. Germline V gene data show CDR1 as SGHDN and CDR2 as FVKESK. Between the trimmed V and J ends, which lost 5 bases and 1 base, there was a span of 9 bases. This chain's CDR3 is CASSSHQSYEQYF. Here the CDR3 DNA reads TGTGCCAGCAGCTCGCACCAATCCTACGAGCAGTACTTC.

Only one count was recorded for this clone. This chain uses TRBV20-1 with TRBJ2-1; D remains ambiguous. The germline V gene has CDR1 DFQATT and CDR2 SNEGSKA (reference sequence). The CDR3 is 9 residues long. V was trimmed by 5 bases and J by 9 bases, leaving 5 bases between them. This CDR3 is CSALTEQFF. The CDR3 bases are TGCAGTGCTTTGACTGAGCAGTTCTTC.

The chain joins TRBV19 to TRBJ2-2; no clear D gene. Trimming pared 3 bases from V and 6 bases from J, leaving 11 bases between. Germline CDR1 reads LNHDA; CDR2 reads SQIVND (reference sequence). The CDR3 length is 14 residues. The CDR3 nucleotides read TGTGCCAGTAGTATGGGTCTTTGGGCCGGGGAGCTGTTTTTT. It encodes CASSMGLWAGELFF.

The chain has TRBV6-1 and TRBJ2-2, with TRBD1 as a possible D gene (5 bases). Trimming pared 11 bases from V and 4 bases from J, leaving 11 bases between. CDR1 is MNHNS, CDR2 SASEGT, per germline. The CDR3 is 12 residues long. The CDR3 is CAVRQSTGELFF. The CDR3 nucleotides are TGTGCCGTAAGACAGAGCACCGGGGAGCTGTTTTTT.

The V and J genes are TRBV27 and TRBJ2-7; TRBD2 aligns across 9 bases. The V gene's germline CDR1 is MNHEY and CDR2 SMNVEV (reference sequence). The junction had 5 bases not matched to a gene; V was cut back by 3 bases and J by 2 bases. The CDR3 covers 15 residues. DNA for the CDR3: TGTGCCAGCAGTTTGATAGCGGGAGTCCCCTACGAGCAGTACTTC. It encodes CASSLIAGVPYEQYF.